These T cell receptor beta chains were read from a single sample in a study of blood T cell repertoires in COVID-19. Using immunoSEQ multiplex PCR, the repertoire was profiled, and TCRdb retains in-frame clones only, with some absent. The repertoire holds 250,000 to 350,000 clones, 87% seen once, with about 6% in the top ten. Sequenced sample: PBMCs or T cells enriched from blood (not recorded which). The receptors here all came from a woman in her twenties or thirties who had recovered from COVID-19. Both conserved end residues are part of each CDR3. Fields, in order: clone size, V gene, D gene, J gene, CDR3 DNA, CDR3 protein. D genes are given only for firm matches. A row's size may be missing; if present it is once, few, many or a size class.

.	TRBV19	TRBD1	TRBJ1-2	TGTGCCAGTAGTAACCTGGACAGGGGCGCCGCGAATAGAGCTAACTATGGCTACACCTTC	CASSNLDRGAANRANYGYTF
.	TRBV9	TRBD1	TRBJ1-4	TGTGCCAGCAGCCCAACAGGGGAATGGAATGAAAAACTGTTTTTT	CASSPTGEWNEKLFF
.	TRBV27	.	TRBJ1-2	TGTGCCAGCAGTTCATCACAAACAGGGTTGGTTGTCTCTGGCTACACCTTC	CASSSSQTGLVVSGYTF
.	TRBV20-1	.	TRBJ1-1	TGCAGTGCTAGTGGCGAAAAATGGGACAACGAAGCTTTCTTT	CSASGEKWDNEAFF
.	TRBV27	.	TRBJ1-1	TGTGCCAGCAGTTTATGGAGGGGAAACACTGAAGCTTTCTTT	CASSLWRGNTEAFF
.	TRBV2	.	TRBJ2-7	TGTGCCAGCAGGCTGACAGGGGAGGGCGAGCAGTACTTC	CASRLTGEGEQYF
.	TRBV30	.	TRBJ1-2	TGTGCCTGGAGTGTATCGCGAGGCTACACCTTC	CAWSVSRGYTF
.	TRBV18	TRBD1	TRBJ1-2	TGTGCCAGCTCACCAGAACAGGGGGCCAGCTATGGCTACACCTTC	CASSPEQGASYGYTF
.	TRBV2	TRBD1	TRBJ1-1	TGTGCCACTCCCTCCAGCCGGGACAGAAATATGAACACTGAAGCTTTCTTT	CATPSSRDRNMNTEAFF
few	TRBV12-3/TRBV12-4	.	TRBJ2-2	TGTGCCAGCAGGAACAGGGTGGGCGGGGAGCTGTTTTTT	CASRNRVGGELFF
once	TRBV19	TRBD2	TRBJ2-1	TGTGCCAGTAGTAGCAGCGGGGGAGGTAATGAGCAGTTCTTC	CASSSSGGGNEQFF
.	TRBV23-1	TRBD1	TRBJ1-6	TGCGCCAGCAGGACAGGGGGCTTAAATTCACCCCTCCACTTT	CASRTGGLNSPLHF
.	TRBV30	TRBD1	TRBJ1-2	TGTGCCTGGAGTGCACAGGGGAGCTATGGCTACACCTTC	CAWSAQGSYGYTF
.	TRBV5-1	.	TRBJ1-5	TGCGCCAGCAGCCTAAACGGGGCAGGGGAGCAGCCCCAGCATTTT	CASSLNGAGEQPQHF
.	TRBV7-8	TRBD2	TRBJ2-3	TGTGCCAGCAGCCCCAGACTAGCGGGGGGCACAGATACGCAGTATTTT	CASSPRLAGGTDTQYF
.	TRBV7-9	TRBD1	TRBJ1-2	TGTGCCAGCAGCTTGGGACAGGGCACGTATGGCTACACCTTC	CASSLGQGTYGYTF
once	TRBV6-1	.	TRBJ1-3	TGTGCCAGCAGTGATGCGGGCTCTGGAAACACCATATATTTT	CASSDAGSGNTIYF
.	TRBV7-2	TRBD2	TRBJ2-5	TGTGCCAGCAGCCCCCAGTGGACTAGCGGGGTGGTGGAGACCCAGTACTTC	CASSPQWTSGVVETQYF
.	TRBV21-1	.	TRBJ1-1	TGTGCCAGCAGCAAAGTCGAGGATGACACTGAAGCTTTCTTT	CASSKVEDDTEAFF
.	TRBV11-3	.	TRBJ1-1	TGTGCCAGCAGCTTAGATCCCTCGGGTAACACTGAAGCTTTCTTT	CASSLDPSGNTEAFF
.	TRBV6-2/TRBV6-3	.	TRBJ2-5	TGTGCCAGCAGTTACTCTAGGGGAGAGACCCAGTACTTC	CASSYSRGETQYF
.	TRBV19	TRBD2	TRBJ2-5	TGTGCCAGTAGTTACGCCGGGACTAGCGGGGGGGCCGGGACCCAGTACTTC	CASSYAGTSGGAGTQYF
.	TRBV7-3	TRBD1	TRBJ2-3	TGTGCCAGCAGCCCCCGGGACAGGGCTAGCACAGATACGCAGTATTTT	CASSPRDRASTDTQYF
once	TRBV7-3	TRBD2	TRBJ2-1	TGTGCCAGCAGCCCTGGGTTAGCGGGCTACAATGAGCAGTTCTTC	CASSPGLAGYNEQFF
.	TRBV19	.	TRBJ2-3	TGTGCCAGTAGTCCTCGCACAGATACGCAGTATTTT	CASSPRTDTQYF
.	TRBV28	.	TRBJ1-5	TGTGCCAGCGGTTTACCCCCCTATCAGCCCCAGCATTTT	CASGLPPYQPQHF
.	TRBV7-8	TRBD2	TRBJ2-7	TGTGCCAGCAGCTTACCCCAGGGAAGCGGGAACTCCTACGAGCAGTACTTC	CASSLPQGSGNSYEQYF